What follows are 29 T cell receptor beta chains derived from one specimen sequenced in a study of cytomegalovirus exposure and HLA in healthy donors. With 60 Vbeta and 13 Jbeta primers, the PCR was carried out. Generated by immunoSEQ multiplex PCR, the TCRdb table keeps only in-frame clones and is missing some. The sample consists of around 140,000 clones, 73% of them appearing once. Sequences were obtained from PBMCs. The source is a woman under 30 in good health and CMV-seronegative.

The rearrangement uses TRBV11-3 and TRBJ2-1; 11 positions match TRBD2. Germline V gene lookup returns CDR1 SGHNT and CDR2 YENEEA. The CDR3 totals 16 residues. Germline trimming cut 5 bases from V and 2 bases from J; bases unmatched to any gene: 5. The DNA of the CDR3 is TGTGCCAGCAGCCCGGGGGGACTAGCGGCCTACAATGAGCAGTTCTTC. Residues: CASSPGGLAAYNEQFF.

The chain carries TRBV19 and TRBJ1-3, with D maybe TRBD1 (6 bases). Germline loops: CDR1 LNHDA, CDR2 SQIVND (reference sequence). Deletions cut 6 bases from V and 0 bases from J, with 15 bases between. The CDR3 extends over 16 amino acids. The CDR3, as DNA: TGTGCCAGTAGGCGACAGGACACGAGCTCTGGAAACACCATATATTTT. It codes for CASRRQDTSSGNTIYF.

The V gene is TRBV7-8, the J gene TRBJ2-1, with 8 positions matching TRBD1. Trimming took 8 bases from V and 9 from J; bases not matched to a gene: 15. CDR3 length: 15 amino acids. Germline CDR1 is SGHVS and CDR2 is FQNEAQ. The DNA of the CDR3 is TGTGCCAGCTGCATGGACAGGGTTGATTTGAGTGAGCAGTTCTTC. It codes for CASCMDRVDLSEQFF.

J is TRBJ1-2 and V is TRBV4-3, with D tentatively TRBD1 (5 bases). The V end lost 0 bases, the J end lost 8 bases, and 7 bases lay between the germline ends. CDR3 length: 12 residues. CDR1 and CDR2 (germline): LGHNA, YSLEER. The DNA of the CDR3 is TGCGCCAGCAGCCAAGAAACAGGAGGCTACACCTTC. It translates to CASSQETGGYTF.

The chain carries TRBV10-1 and TRBJ1-5; weak D call: TRBD1 (6 bases). Per the germline V gene, CDR1 is WNHNN and CDR2 is SYGVQD (reference sequence). V was pared by 7 bases and J by 4 bases, with 17 bases between. The CDR3 covers 15 residues. The DNA for the CDR3 is TGCGCCAGCAAGATCCGGGACATGGTTAATCAGCCCCAGCATTTT. Protein: CASKIRDMVNQPQHF.

The chain joins TRBV7-2 to TRBJ1-5; a possible D gene is TRBD1 (6 bases). CDR1 and CDR2 from the germline V gene are SGHTA and FQGNSA. The CDR3 totals 14 residues. Trimming removed 4 bases at V and 3 bases at J, with 10 bases between. This CDR3 is CASSSTGPNQPQHF. Here the CDR3 DNA reads TGTGCCAGCAGCTCCACAGGGCCCAATCAGCCCCAGCATTTT. The full variable domain, rest sourced from reference TRBV7-2 and TRBJ1-5, is GAGVSQSPSNKVTEKGKDVELRCDPISGHTALYWYRQSLGQGLEFLIYFQGNSAPDKSGLPSDRFSAERTGGSVSTLTIQRTQQEDSAVYLCASSSTGPNQPQHFGDGTRLSIL.

The chain combines TRBV11-2 with TRBJ2-1; D perhaps matches TRBD2 (5 bases). V lost 2 bases and J 1 base, leaving 6 bases between the germline ends. CDR1 is SGHAT, CDR2 FQNNGV, per germline. This CDR3 contains 14 residues. The DNA for the CDR3 is TGTGCCAGCAGCTTACGGGATTCCTACAATGAGCAGTTCTTC. It codes for CASSLRDSYNEQFF.

The V gene is TRBV20-1, the J gene TRBJ1-1, with D maybe TRBD1 (5 bases). V was trimmed by 1 base and J by 12 bases, leaving 12 bases between them. Germline CDR1 and CDR2: DFQATT and SNEGSKA (reference sequence). The CDR3 is 11 residues long. The DNA for the CDR3 is TGCAGTGCTAGAGGGAGTCAGGGAACTTTCTTT. This sequence encodes CSARGSQGTFF.

This clone was counted between two and nine times. This chain links TRBV5-4 with TRBJ2-5; D possibly corresponds to TRBD2 (6 bases). This CDR3 region has 15 residues. CDR1 and CDR2 from the germline V gene are SGHNT and YYREEE (reference sequence). With 1 base removed from V and 4 bases from J, the gap between germline ends came to 14 bases. The CDR3 loop reads CASSLRVGGRETQYF. For the CDR3, the DNA is TGTGCCAGCAGCTTGAGGGTCGGAGGGAGAGAGACCCAGTACTTC.

The chain links TRBV7-2 to TRBJ1-1; 7 nucleotides agree with TRBD1. This CDR3 is built from 15 residues. V lost 2 bases and J lost 1; bases outside the gene matches: 4. CDR1 and CDR2 (germline): SGHTA, FQGNSA. The CDR3 DNA is TGTGCCAGCAGCTTATCAGGGGGGCGGAACACTGAAGCTTTCTTT. The encoded protein is CASSLSGGRNTEAFF.

The chain couples TRBV4-3 to TRBJ2-4, with D tentatively TRBD1 (6 bases). Germline lookup yields CDR1 LGHNA and CDR2 YSLEER. V was pared by 0 bases and J by 7 bases, with 10 bases between. The CDR3 runs 14 residues. The CDR3 protein is CASSQERDTNIQYF. CDR3 DNA sequence: TGCGCCAGCAGCCAAGAAAGGGACACCAACATTCAGTACTTC.

This chain links TRBV27 with TRBJ2-7, with D unclear. The germline V gene encodes CDR1 MNHEY and CDR2 SMNVEV (reference sequence). V lost 6 bases, J lost 2 bases, and 11 bases lay in between. This CDR3 comprises 13 residues. The CDR3 sequence: CASRLRKPYEQYF. CDR3 nucleotide sequence: TGTGCCAGCAGACTACGAAAGCCCTACGAGCAGTACTTC.

This chain uses TRBV6-5 with TRBJ2-7, with 11 bases lining up with TRBD2. CDR3 length equals 14 residues. Germline CDR1 is MNHEY and CDR2 is SVGAGI. V shed 4 bases, J shed 2 bases, and the junction held 1 base outside the gene matches. The CDR3 coding sequence is TGTGCCAGCAGTTTAGCGGGGGGGCCCTACGAGCAGTACTTC. Translating gives CASSLAGGPYEQYF.

CDR3 coding DNA: TGTGCCAGCAGCTGGGACAGGGGCCGCGCCAAAAACATTCAGTACTTC. This gives the protein CASSWDRGRAKNIQYF. The rearrangement links TRBV7-8 to TRBJ2-4, with 10 bases lining up with TRBD1. J lost 1 base, V lost 4 bases, and 4 bases had no gene match. Germline V gives CDR1 SGHVS, CDR2 FQNEAQ. The CDR3 has 16 amino acids.

This chain joins TRBV7-2 and TRBJ1-5; TRBD1 agrees at 10 bases. The germline V gene encodes CDR1 SGHTA and CDR2 FQGNSA. The length of the CDR3 is 15 residues. V lost 2 bases, J lost 7 bases, and 5 bases stayed unmatched. The CDR3 spells CASSLLTGGLQPQHF. Written as DNA, the CDR3 is TGTGCCAGCAGCTTACTGACAGGGGGCTTGCAGCCCCAGCATTTT. Variable domain in full (rest from reference TRBV7-2 and TRBJ1-5): GAGVSQSPSNKVTEKGKDVELRCDPISGHTALYWYRQSLGQGLEFLIYFQGNSAPDKSGLPSDRFSAERTGGSVSTLTIQRTQQEDSAVYLCASSLLTGGLQPQHFGDGTRLSIL.

V usage is TRBV15 and J usage is TRBJ1-2; D is unresolved. The germline gives CDR1 LNHNV, CDR2 YYDKDF (reference sequence). The V end lost 4 bases, the J end lost 8 bases, and 8 bases lay between the germline ends. The CDR3 length is 11 residues. The CDR3 region is CATSTGFGYTF. The CDR3 coding sequence is TGTGCCACCAGCACAGGATTCGGCTACACCTTC.

V is TRBV4-2 and J is TRBJ2-2; 7 nucleotides match TRBD1. Germline V gene sequence: CDR1 LGHNA, CDR2 YNFKEQ. This CDR3 is built from 16 residues. V lost 1 base, J lost 4 bases, and 6 bases stayed unmatched. The CDR3, as DNA: TGTGCCAGCAGCCAAGGGACAGGCCCGGGCACCGGGGAGCTGTTTTTT. Translation gives CASSQGTGPGTGELFF.

The chain employs TRBV4-2 and TRBJ1-2; no definite D call. This CDR3 has 15 residues. V dropped 4 bases and J dropped 1 base, with 13 bases sitting between them. Germline CDR1 is LGHNA and CDR2 is YNFKEQ. The DNA for the CDR3 is TGTGCCAGCAGCCCCGGAGAGGGCTTTAACTATGGCTACACCTTC. Amino acids: CASSPGEGFNYGYTF.

This chain joins TRBV5-1 and TRBJ2-5; D remains ambiguous. Germline V gene data show CDR1 as SGHRS and CDR2 as YFSETQ. V shed 4 bases and J shed 2 bases, with 3 bases lying between them. The CDR3 totals 11 residues. CDR3 coding DNA: TGCGCCAGCAGCATACAAGAGACCCAGTACTTC. Its protein is CASSIQETQYF.

The V gene is TRBV7-6, the J gene TRBJ1-1, with D tentatively TRBD1 (6 bases). Germline values: CDR1 SGHVS, CDR2 FNYEAQ. The length of the CDR3 is 14 residues. The ends were cut back, 2 bases at V and 2 bases at J, with 9 bases in the middle. CDR3 in DNA: TGTGCCAGCAGCTTATCACAGGGAAACACTGAAGCTTTCTTT. As protein: CASSLSQGNTEAFF. Filled out from reference TRBV7-6 and TRBJ1-1, the complete variable domain reads GAGVSQSPRYKVTKRGQDVALRCDPISGHVSLYWYRQALGQGPEFLTYFNYEAQQDKSGLPNDRFSAERPEGSISTLTIQRTEQRDSAMYRCASSLSQGNTEAFFGQGTRLTVV.

The chain has TRBV7-9 and TRBJ1-4, with D maybe TRBD1 (6 bases). Germline V gives CDR1 SEHNR, CDR2 FQNEAQ (reference sequence). V was trimmed by 2 bases and J by 0 bases, leaving 16 bases between them. The CDR3 consists of 18 residues. The CDR3 DNA is TGTGCCAGCAGCTTAAGGCCCGGGACACTTGCAACTAATGAAAAACTGTTTTTT. This sequence encodes CASSLRPGTLATNEKLFF.

The chain is built from TRBV7-9 and TRBJ2-7, with 7 bases aligning to TRBD1. V shed 3 bases, J shed 3 bases, and the junction held 2 bases outside the gene matches. This CDR3 comprises 13 residues. Germline V gene lookup returns CDR1 SEHNR and CDR2 FQNEAQ (reference sequence). The CDR3 DNA is TGTGCCAGCAGCTTTGACAGGGTCTACGAGCAGTACTTC. Translating gives CASSFDRVYEQYF.

The V call is TRBV15, the J call TRBJ1-2, with 9 bases matching TRBD1. Germline V gives CDR1 LNHNV, CDR2 YYDKDF (reference sequence). After removal of 0 bases from V and 0 bases from J, the junction contained 8 bases not matched to a gene. The CDR3 has 18 residues. The CDR3 here is CATSRDSGTGRANYGYTF. CDR3 nucleotide sequence: TGTGCCACCAGCAGAGACTCCGGGACAGGGAGAGCTAACTATGGCTACACCTTC.

In regard to this clone: A junction end diverges from the germline sequence, so it may reflect a read error. V gene TRBV28 combines with J gene TRBJ1-2; 9 bases map to TRBD1. The CDR3 consists of 15 residues. Germline-derived CDR1 and CDR2 are MDHEN and SYDVKM. In DNA form, the CDR3 reads TGTGCCAGCAGTCCTCGAGGGACAGGGAACTTTGGCTACACCTTC. Protein: CASSPRGTGNFGYTF.

The V gene is TRBV7-9, the J gene TRBJ1-1; 7 nucleotides line up with TRBD1. The CDR3 spans 15 residues. Unmatched junction bases numbered 6, after V lost 5 bases and J lost 0 bases. Germline V gives CDR1 SEHNR, CDR2 FQNEAQ (reference sequence). The CDR3 spells CASSHGDRLNTEAFF. CDR3 nucleotides: TGTGCCAGCAGCCATGGGGACAGATTGAACACTGAAGCTTTCTTT.

In DNA, the CDR3 is TGCGCCAGCAGCCAACGGGGAATCTACAATGAGCAGTTCTTC. Translating it yields CASSQRGIYNEQFF. The V and J genes are TRBV4-3 and TRBJ2-1; D is possibly TRBD2 (5 bases). Germline CDR1 is LGHNA and CDR2 is YSLEER. Trimming shortened V by 2 bases and J by 3 bases, and 8 bases separated the two germline ends. This CDR3 spans 14 amino acids.

The chain links TRBV18 to TRBJ1-2, with 7 nucleotides matching TRBD1. Germline V gives CDR1 KGHSH, CDR2 LQKENI. J lost 2 bases, V lost 6 bases, and 12 bases had no gene match. CDR3 length: 16 amino acids. The CDR3 region is CASSVARDRRNYGYTF. The CDR3, as DNA: TGTGCCAGCTCGGTCGCCCGGGACAGACGAAACTATGGCTACACCTTC.

This clone was seen only a few times. The chain joins TRBV9 to TRBJ2-1; 10 bases agree with TRBD2. In germline, CDR1 is SGDLS, CDR2 YYNGEE. The CDR3 runs 16 residues. The V gene end was trimmed by 3 bases and the J gene end by 1 base; junction bases not matched to a gene: 4. The CDR3, as DNA: TGTGCCAGCAGCGACAGCGGGAGGGAGTCCTACAATGAGCAGTTCTTC. Protein product: CASSDSGRESYNEQFF.

Notes on this clone: One junction end does not reproduce the germline sequence, and a read error may be involved. This chain joins TRBV7-9 and TRBJ1-2; the D gene is possibly TRBD1 (5 bases). Germline CDR1 and CDR2: SEHNR and FQNEAQ (reference sequence). The CDR3 length is 16 residues. This chain's CDR3 is CSSSLTQGHANYGYTF. The CDR3 DNA sequence: TGTTCCAGCAGTCTCACTCAGGGCCACGCTAACTATGGCTACACCTTC. Combining the CDR3 with reference TRBV7-9 and TRBJ1-2 gives the whole variable domain DTGVSQNPRHKITKRGQNVTFRCDPISEHNRLYWYRQTLGQGPEFLTYFQNEAQLEKSRLLSDRFSAERPKGSFSTLEIQRTEQGDSAMYLCSSSLTQGHANYGYTFGSGTRLTVV.